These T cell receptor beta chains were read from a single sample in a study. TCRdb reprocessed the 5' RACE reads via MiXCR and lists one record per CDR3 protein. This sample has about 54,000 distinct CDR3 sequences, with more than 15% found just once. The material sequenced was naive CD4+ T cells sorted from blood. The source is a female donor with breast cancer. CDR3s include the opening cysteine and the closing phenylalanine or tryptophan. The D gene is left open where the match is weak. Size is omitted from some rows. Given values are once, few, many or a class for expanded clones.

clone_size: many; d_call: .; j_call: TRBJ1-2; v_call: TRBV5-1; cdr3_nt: TGCGCCAGCAGCTTGGAGCTGCGGCGCTATGGCTACACCTTC; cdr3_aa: CASSLELRRYGYTF
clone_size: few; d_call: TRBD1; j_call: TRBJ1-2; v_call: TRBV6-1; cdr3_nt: TGTGCCAGCAGGATCAGGGGGGGGGCTGATTATGGCTACACCTTC; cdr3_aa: CASRIRGGADYGYTF
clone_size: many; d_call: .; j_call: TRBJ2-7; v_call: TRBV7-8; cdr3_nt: TGTGCCAGCAGCTTAGCGGGCCTACCCTACGAGCAGTACTTC; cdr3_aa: CASSLAGLPYEQYF
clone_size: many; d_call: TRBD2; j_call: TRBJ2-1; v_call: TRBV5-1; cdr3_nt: TGCGCCAGCAGCACCAGGACTAGCGGATACTACAATGAGCAGTTCTTC; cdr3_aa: CASSTRTSGYYNEQFF
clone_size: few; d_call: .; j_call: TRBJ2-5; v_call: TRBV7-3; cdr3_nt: TGTGCCAGCAGCTTAGAGTTCCAAGAGACCCAGTACTTC; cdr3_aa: CASSLEFQETQYF
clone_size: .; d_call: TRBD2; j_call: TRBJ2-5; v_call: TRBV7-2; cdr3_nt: TGTGCCAGCAGCTTAGGCGGGACTAGCAAGACCCAGTACTTC; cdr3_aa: CASSLGGTSKTQYF
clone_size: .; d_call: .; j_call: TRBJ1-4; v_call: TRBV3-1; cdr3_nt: TGTGCCAGCAGCACAGGGTTTAATGAAAAACTGTTTTTT; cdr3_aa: CASSTGFNEKLFF
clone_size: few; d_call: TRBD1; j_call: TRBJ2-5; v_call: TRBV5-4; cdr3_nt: TGTGCCAGCAGCTTGAGGACAGGGATTAGGGAGACCCAGTACTTC; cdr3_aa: CASSLRTGIRETQYF
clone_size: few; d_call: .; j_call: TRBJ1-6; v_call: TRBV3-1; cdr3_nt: TGTGCCAGCAGCCAGTCGCATAATAATTCACCCCTCCACTTT; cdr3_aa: CASSQSHNNSPLHF
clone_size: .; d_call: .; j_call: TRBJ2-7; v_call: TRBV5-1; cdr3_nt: TGCGCCAGCAGATACCGGGACAATTCCTACGAGCAGTACTTC; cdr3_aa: CASRYRDNSYEQYF
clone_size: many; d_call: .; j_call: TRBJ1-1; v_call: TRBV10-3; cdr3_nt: TGTGCCATCAGTGAGCTACAATTTGCCAACTGGATGAAGGGAAACACTGAAGCTTTCTTT; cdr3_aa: CAISELQFANWMKGNTEAFF
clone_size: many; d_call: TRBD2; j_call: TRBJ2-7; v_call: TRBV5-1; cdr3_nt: TGCGCCAGCAGCCGGACTAGCGGGAGTTACGAGCAGTACTTC; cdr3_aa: CASSRTSGSYEQYF
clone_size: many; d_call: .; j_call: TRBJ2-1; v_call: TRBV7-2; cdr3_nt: TGTGCCAGCAGCTTACAGGCTTACTACAATGAGCAGTTCTTC; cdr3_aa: CASSLQAYYNEQFF
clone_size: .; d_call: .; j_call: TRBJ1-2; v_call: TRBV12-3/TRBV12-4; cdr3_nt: TGTACCAGCAGTACCCGACACCGATCAGGACGTGGCTACACCTTC; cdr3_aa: CTSSTRHRSGRGYTF
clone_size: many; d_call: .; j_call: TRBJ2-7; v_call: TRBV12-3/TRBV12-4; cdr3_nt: TGTGCCAGCAGTTTGGGGAACGAGCAGTACTTC; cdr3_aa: CASSLGNEQYF
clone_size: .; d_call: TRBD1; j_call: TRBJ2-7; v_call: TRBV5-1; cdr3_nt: TGCGCCTGCAGCCCCGGGACAGGGGGAGGCGAGCAGTACTTC; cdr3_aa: CACSPGTGGGEQYF
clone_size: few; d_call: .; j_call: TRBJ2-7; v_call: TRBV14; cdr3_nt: TGTGCCAGCAGCCAAGTTTTAGGGTACCACGAGCAGTACTTC; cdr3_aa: CASSQVLGYHEQYF
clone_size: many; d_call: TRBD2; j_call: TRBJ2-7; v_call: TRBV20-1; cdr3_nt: TGCAGTGCTAGAGATCTCAGACTAGCGGGTATCAGGTACGAGCAGTACTTC; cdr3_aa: CSARDLRLAGIRYEQYF
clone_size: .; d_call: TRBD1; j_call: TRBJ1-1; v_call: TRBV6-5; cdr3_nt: TGTGCCAGCAGCCCTAAGGGTGGGACAGGAAACACTGAAGCTTTCTTT; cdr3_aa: CASSPKGGTGNTEAFF
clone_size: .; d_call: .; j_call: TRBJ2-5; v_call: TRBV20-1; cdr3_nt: TGCAGTGCTAGCCCTCGGAGGCAGTCCGAGGAGACCCGGTACTTC; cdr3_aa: CSASPRRQSEETRYF
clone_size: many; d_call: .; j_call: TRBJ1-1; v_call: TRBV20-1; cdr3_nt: TGCAGTGCTAGAAGTGGTCGGGGCACTGAAGCTTTCTTT; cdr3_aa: CSARSGRGTEAFF
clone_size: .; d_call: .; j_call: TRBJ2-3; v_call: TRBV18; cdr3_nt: TGTGCCAGCTCACCGCGATCAGATACGCAGTATTTT; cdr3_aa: CASSPRSDTQYF
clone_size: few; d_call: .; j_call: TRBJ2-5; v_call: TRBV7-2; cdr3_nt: TGTGCCAGCAGTTTAGATCCCGGGACCCAGTACTTC; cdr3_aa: CASSLDPGTQYF
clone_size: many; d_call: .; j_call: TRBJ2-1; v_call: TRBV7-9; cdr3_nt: TGTGCCAGCAGCTTAGTCCGGGACCATCCCTACAATGAGCAGTTCTTC; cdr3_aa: CASSLVRDHPYNEQFF
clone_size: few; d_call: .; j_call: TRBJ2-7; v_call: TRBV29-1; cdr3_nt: TGCAGCGTTGCCAGGGGACCTTCCTACGAGCAGTACTTC; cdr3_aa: CSVARGPSYEQYF
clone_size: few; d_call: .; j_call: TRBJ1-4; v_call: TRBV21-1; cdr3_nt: TGTGCCAGCAGCAAAAAGCCTCCAAGGGGACAGGGGAGAACAACTAATGAAAAACTGTTTTTT; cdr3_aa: CASSKKPPRGQGRTTNEKLFF
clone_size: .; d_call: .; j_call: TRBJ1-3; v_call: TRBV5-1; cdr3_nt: TGCGCCAGCAGCTTGGACGGGGCCGCTGGAAACACCATATATTTT; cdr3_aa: CASSLDGAAGNTIYF
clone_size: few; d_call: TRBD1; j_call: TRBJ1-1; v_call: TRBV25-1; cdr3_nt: TGTGCCAGCAGTGAAAACAGGGGCACTGAAGCTTTCTTT; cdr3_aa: CASSENRGTEAFF
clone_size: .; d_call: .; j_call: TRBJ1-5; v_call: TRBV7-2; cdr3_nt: TGTGCCAGCTCCCCGGTTGTCGGTCAGCCCCAGCATTTT; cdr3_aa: CASSPVVGQPQHF
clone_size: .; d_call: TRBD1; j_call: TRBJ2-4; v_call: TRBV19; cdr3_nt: TGTGCCAGTTCCGAAGGGGGCCGGAACATTCAGTACTTC; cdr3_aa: CASSEGGRNIQYF
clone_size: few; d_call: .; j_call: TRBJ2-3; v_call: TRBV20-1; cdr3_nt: TGCAGTGCTAGAGATCGGAGAAGCACAGATACGCAGTATTTT; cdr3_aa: CSARDRRSTDTQYF
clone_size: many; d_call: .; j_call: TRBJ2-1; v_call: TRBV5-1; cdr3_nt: TGCGCCAGCAGCTTAGGCAGTCTCGGCAATGAGCAGTTCTTC; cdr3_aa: CASSLGSLGNEQFF
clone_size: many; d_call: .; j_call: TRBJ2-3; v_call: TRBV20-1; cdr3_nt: TGCAGTGCTAGAGCTTTGGATACGCAGTATTTT; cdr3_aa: CSARALDTQYF